These T cell receptor beta chains were read from a single sample in a study of CD8+ T cells in alopecia areata. Measured with immunoSEQ multiplex PCR; TCRdb has only the in-frame clones, and not every one. In the table there are over 150,000 clones, 63% of which are singletons. The sample was CD4+ T cells sorted from blood, taken at week 0. The source is a human donor with alopecia areata. CDR3s include the opening cysteine and the closing phenylalanine or tryptophan. Fields, in order: V gene, CDR3 length, CDR3 protein.

V: TRBV30; length: 11; CDR3: CAWGQGDGYTF
V: TRBV5-1; length: 14; CDR3: CASSPLRGEDEQYF
V: TRBV28; length: 16; CDR3: CASSSGLAGGPDTQYF
V: TRBV19; length: 15; CDR3: CASSILDSDPYEQYF
V: TRBV11-2; length: 16; CDR3: CASSLGRTGGYSPLHF
V: TRBV4-3; length: 13; CDR3: CASSPRLNTEAFF
V: TRBV9; length: 13; CDR3: CASSVIQNTEAFF
V: TRBV30; length: 15; CDR3: CAWRTGASNTGELFF
V: TRBV7-2; length: 13; CDR3: CASSSGLRDEQFF
V: TRBV11-3; length: 16; CDR3: CASSLEKTGGRYEQYF
V: TRBV27; length: 17; CDR3: CASSPPAGPLTSYEQYF
V: TRBV14; length: 12; CDR3: CASSQVADTQYF
V: TRBV29-1; length: 17; CDR3: CSVGEPAGGARSYEQYF
V: TRBV27; length: 12; CDR3: CASSFWGNVLTF
V: TRBV30; length: 11; CDR3: CAWSMGEMQYF
V: TRBV29-1; length: 12; CDR3: CSVEQGDDGYTF
V: TRBV30; length: 14; CDR3: CAWSVGQPMSPLHF
V: TRBV7-2; length: 14; CDR3: CASSFSQGGYEQYF
V: TRBV2; length: 13; CDR3: CASSDNLNQPQHF
V: TRBV4-2; length: 13; CDR3: CASSHPDYNEQFF
V: TRBV29-1; length: 12; CDR3: CSVEKGAYEQYF
V: TRBV7-2; length: 15; CDR3: CASLWGGRPVDTQYF
V: TRBV5-1; length: 15; CDR3: CASSLNSATNEKLFF
V: TRBV2; length: 14; CDR3: CASRKGPGTDTQYF
V: TRBV4-3; length: 13; CDR3: CASSQGKGAYNTF